This entry features one T cell receptor beta chain sequence. What it binds is unknown. The second PCR ran about 6 to 11 cycles with a sample-barcoded 5' primer and J-beta primers. Researchers report that each sample yielded at least 2.5 million CDR3-containing paired-end reads. TCRdb passed the 5' RACE reads through MiXCR, listing each CDR3 protein once. The repertoire holds over a million distinct CDR3 sequences, with over 35% as singletons. At least 7 million PBMCs were isolated per sample. No fewer than 5.5 micrograms of total RNA were isolated from every sample. This sample is drawn from a study of blood T cells in healthy people across ages. Study-wide results and limits: Naive T cell percentage strongly correlated with TCR beta diversity.

The specimen was blood. The receptor's source is a woman in her fifties or sixties in good health.

The CDR3 here is CASSYTSGANTGELFF. The DNA of the CDR3 is TGTGCCAGCAGTTACACTAGCGGGGCAAACACCGGGGAGCTGTTTTTT. The V gene is TRBV12-3 or TRBV12-4, the J gene TRBJ2-2; TRBD2 matches 10 bases. The CDR3 extends over 16 amino acids. With 4 bases clipped from V and 2 bases from J, the junction kept 4 bases outside the gene matches.